The present TCR beta chain was sequenced within a study of Ad26.COV2.S vaccination and SARS-CoV-2 variants. Study-wide results and limits: Researchers cautioned that TCR breadth and depth analyses may have underestimated total T cell responses.

Documented treatment: around 19 received Ad26.COV2.S at low or high dose, single or two shots; 5 received placebo; per-sample allocation not given. Sampling occurred on day 63 after the first vaccine or placebo injection. An Ad26 vector expressing Wuhan-strain SARS-CoV-2 spike constituted the vaccine. Measured with immunoSEQ multiplex PCR; TCRdb has only the in-frame clones, and not every one. The sample contains approximately 350,000 clones, approximately 83% of which appear only once. As to this clone: Its antigen is not known.

This receptor was taken from a person between 18 and 65 years old who received the Ad26.COV2.S COVID-19 vaccine or a placebo. The sample was peripheral blood, taken in a trial of Ad26.COV2.S vaccine versus placebo.

CDR3 region: CASSVGHYEQYF. For the CDR3, the DNA is TGTGCCAGCAGCGTGGGACACTACGAGCAGTACTTC. The V call is TRBV6-2 or TRBV6-3, the J call TRBJ2-7; D is possibly TRBD1 (6 bases). V shed 6 bases and J shed 3 bases, with 9 bases lying between them. From germline, CDR1 is MNHEY and CDR2 SVGEGT. The CDR3 is 12 residues long.